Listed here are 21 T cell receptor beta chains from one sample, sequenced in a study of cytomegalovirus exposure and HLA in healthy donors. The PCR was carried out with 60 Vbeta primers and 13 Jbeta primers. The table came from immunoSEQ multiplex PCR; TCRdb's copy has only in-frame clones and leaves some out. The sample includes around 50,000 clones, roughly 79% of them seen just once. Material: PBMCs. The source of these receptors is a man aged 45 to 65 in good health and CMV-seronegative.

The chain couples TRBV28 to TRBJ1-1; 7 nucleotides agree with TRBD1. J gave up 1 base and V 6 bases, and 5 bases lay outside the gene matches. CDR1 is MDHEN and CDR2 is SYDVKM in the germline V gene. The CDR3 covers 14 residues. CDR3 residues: CASSTGQWNTEAFF. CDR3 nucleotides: TGTGCCAGCAGCACGGGACAGTGGAACACTGAAGCTTTCTTT.

Written as DNA, the CDR3 is TGTGCCAGCAGCTTAGGGGGACAGAGATACACAGATACGCAGTATTTT. Protein sequence: CASSLGGQRYTDTQYF. The chain has TRBV11-1 and TRBJ2-3, with TRBD1 matching 7 bases. The germline gives CDR1 SGHAT, CDR2 FQDESV (reference sequence). Germline trimming cut 1 base from V and 2 bases from J; bases unmatched to any gene: 6. This CDR3 comprises 16 residues.

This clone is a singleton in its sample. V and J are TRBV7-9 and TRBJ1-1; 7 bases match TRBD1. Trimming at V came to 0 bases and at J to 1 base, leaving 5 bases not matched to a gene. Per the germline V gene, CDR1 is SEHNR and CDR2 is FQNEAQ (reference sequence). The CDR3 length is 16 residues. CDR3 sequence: CASSLAQGVRNTEAFF. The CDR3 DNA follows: TGTGCCAGCAGCTTAGCCCAGGGGGTGCGGAACACTGAAGCTTTCTTT.

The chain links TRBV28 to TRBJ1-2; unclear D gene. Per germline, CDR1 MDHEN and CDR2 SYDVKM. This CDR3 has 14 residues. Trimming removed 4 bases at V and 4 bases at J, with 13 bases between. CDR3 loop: CASSSRLERYGYTF. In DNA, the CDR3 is TGTGCCAGCAGTTCTCGCCTGGAGCGCTATGGCTACACCTTC.

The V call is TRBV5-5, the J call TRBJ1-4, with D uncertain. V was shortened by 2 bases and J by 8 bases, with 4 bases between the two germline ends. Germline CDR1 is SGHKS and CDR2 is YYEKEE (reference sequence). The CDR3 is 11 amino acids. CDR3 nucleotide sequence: TGTGCCAGCAGCTTCGGGGAAAAACTGTTTTTT. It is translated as CASSFGEKLFF.

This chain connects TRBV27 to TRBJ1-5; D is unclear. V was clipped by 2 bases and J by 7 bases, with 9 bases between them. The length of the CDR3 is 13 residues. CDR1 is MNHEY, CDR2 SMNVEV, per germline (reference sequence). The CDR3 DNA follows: TGTGCCAGCAGTTTACGGTTGTCCCAGCCCCAGCATTTT. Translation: CASSLRLSQPQHF.

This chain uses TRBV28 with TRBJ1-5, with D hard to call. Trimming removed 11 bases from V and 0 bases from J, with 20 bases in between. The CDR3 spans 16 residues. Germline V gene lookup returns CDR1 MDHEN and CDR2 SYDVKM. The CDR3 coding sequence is TGTGCCGGCACCTACCTCGGGAGCCTTAGCAATCAGCCCCAGCATTTT. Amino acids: CAGTYLGSLSNQPQHF.

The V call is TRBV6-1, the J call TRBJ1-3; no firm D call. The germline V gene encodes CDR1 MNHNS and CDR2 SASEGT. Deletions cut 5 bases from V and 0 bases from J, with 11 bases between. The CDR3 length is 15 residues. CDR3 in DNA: TGTGCCAGCAGTTTAGGAGCGTACTCTGGAAACACCATATATTTT. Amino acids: CASSLGAYSGNTIYF.

The CDR3 DNA is TGCGCCAGCGCCCCCAGGTCCCTGAACACTGAAGCTTTCTTT. The encoded protein is CASAPRSLNTEAFF. The chain employs TRBV5-1 and TRBJ1-1, with unresolved D. CDR1 is SGHRS, CDR2 YFSETQ, per germline. The germline V and J ends were trimmed by 7 bases and 0 bases, with 13 bases remaining between them. The CDR3 spans 14 residues.

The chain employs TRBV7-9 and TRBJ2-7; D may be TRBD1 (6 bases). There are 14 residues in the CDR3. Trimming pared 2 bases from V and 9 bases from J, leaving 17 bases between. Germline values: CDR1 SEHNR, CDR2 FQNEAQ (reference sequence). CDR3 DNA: TGTGCCAGCAGCTTACAGGGGTCTAGTAGCCTGCAGTACTTC. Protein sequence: CASSLQGSSSLQYF.

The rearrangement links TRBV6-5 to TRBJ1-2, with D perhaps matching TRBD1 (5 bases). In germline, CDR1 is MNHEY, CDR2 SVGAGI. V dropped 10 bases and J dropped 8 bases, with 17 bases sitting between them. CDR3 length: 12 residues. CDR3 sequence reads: CANSSAGNGYTF. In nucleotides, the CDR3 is TGTGCCAACAGCTCGGCAGGGAACGGCTACACCTTC.

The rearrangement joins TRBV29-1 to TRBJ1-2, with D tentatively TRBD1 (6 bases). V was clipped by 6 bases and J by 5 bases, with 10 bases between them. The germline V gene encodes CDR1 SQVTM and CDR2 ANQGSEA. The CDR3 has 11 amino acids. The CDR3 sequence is CSVGGGYGYTF. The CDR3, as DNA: TGCAGCGTGGGAGGGGGGTATGGCTACACCTTC. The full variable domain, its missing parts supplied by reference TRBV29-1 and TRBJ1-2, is SAVISQKPSRDICQRGTSLTIQCQVDSQVTMMFWYRQQPGQSLTLIATANQGSEATYESGFVIDKFPISRPNLTFSTLTVSNMSPEDSSIYLCSVGGGYGYTFGSGTRLTVV.

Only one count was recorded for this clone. In DNA, the CDR3 is TGCGCCAGCAGCCAAGATTCGGGACAGGGAGTGGTCGGGAGCAATCAGCCCCAGCATTTT. Protein sequence: CASSQDSGQGVVGSNQPQHF. The V call is TRBV4-1, the J call TRBJ1-5; 9 bases are a match to TRBD1. CDR1 and CDR2 from the germline V gene are MGHRA and YSYEKL. There are 20 residues in the CDR3. V gave up 0 bases and J gave up 1 base; unmatched junction bases: 13.

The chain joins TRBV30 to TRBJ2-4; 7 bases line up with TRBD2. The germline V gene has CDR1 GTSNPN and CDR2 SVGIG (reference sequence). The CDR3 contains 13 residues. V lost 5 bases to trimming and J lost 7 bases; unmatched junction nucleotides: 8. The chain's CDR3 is CAWGAGRVNIQYF. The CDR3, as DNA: TGTGCCTGGGGGGCTGGGAGGGTGAACATTCAGTACTTC.

The CDR3 reads CASSPQGRNEQFF. DNA of the CDR3: TGTGCCAGCAGCCCTCAGGGTCGAAATGAGCAGTTCTTC. V gene TRBV7-6 combines with J gene TRBJ2-1, with D possibly being TRBD1 (5 bases). The CDR3 extends over 13 amino acids. CDR1 is SGHVS, CDR2 FNYEAQ, per germline. Trimming left V 5 bases short and J 7 bases short, with 12 bases between. The whole variable domain, remainder taken from reference TRBV7-6 and TRBJ2-1, is GAGVSQSPRYKVTKRGQDVALRCDPISGHVSLYWYRQALGQGPEFLTYFNYEAQQDKSGLPNDRFSAERPEGSISTLTIQRTEQRDSAMYRCASSPQGRNEQFFGPGTRLTVL.

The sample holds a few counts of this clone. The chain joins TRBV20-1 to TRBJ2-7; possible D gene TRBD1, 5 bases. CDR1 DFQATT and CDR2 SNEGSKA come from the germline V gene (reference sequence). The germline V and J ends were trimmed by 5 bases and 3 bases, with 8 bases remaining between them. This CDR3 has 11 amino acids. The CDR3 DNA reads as TGCAGTGCTTGGGGCCGCTACGAGCAGTACTTC. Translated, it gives CSAWGRYEQYF.

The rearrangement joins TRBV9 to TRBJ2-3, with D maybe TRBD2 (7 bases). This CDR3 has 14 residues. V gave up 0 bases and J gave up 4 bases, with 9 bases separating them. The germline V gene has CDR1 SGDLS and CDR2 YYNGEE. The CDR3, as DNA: TGTGCCAGCAGCGTAGAGGGGGGGCCAGATACGCAGTATTTT. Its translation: CASSVEGGPDTQYF. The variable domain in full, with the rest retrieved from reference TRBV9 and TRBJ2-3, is DSGVTQTPKHLITATGQRVTLRCSPRSGDLSVYWYQQSLDQGLQFLIQYYNGEERAKGNILERFSAQQFPDLHSELNLSSLELGDSALYFCASSVEGGPDTQYFGPGTRLTVL.

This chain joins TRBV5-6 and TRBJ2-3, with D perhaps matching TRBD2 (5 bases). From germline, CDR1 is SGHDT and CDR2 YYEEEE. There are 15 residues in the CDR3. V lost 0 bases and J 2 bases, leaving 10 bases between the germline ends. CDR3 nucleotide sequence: TGTGCCAGCAGCTTGGGAGTTGGACTCACAGATACGCAGTATTTT. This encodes CASSLGVGLTDTQYF.

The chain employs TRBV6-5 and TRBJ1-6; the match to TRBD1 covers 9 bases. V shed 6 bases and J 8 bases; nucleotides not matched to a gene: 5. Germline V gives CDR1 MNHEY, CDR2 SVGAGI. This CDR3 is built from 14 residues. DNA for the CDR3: TGTGCCAGCAGCAGGACAGGGGTATATTCACCCCTCCACTTT. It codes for CASSRTGVYSPLHF.

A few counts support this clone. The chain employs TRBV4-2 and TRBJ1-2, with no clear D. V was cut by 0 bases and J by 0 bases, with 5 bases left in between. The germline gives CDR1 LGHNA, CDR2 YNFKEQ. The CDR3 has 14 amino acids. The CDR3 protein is CASSQEGANYGYTF. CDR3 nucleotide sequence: TGTGCCAGCAGCCAAGAGGGAGCTAACTATGGCTACACCTTC.

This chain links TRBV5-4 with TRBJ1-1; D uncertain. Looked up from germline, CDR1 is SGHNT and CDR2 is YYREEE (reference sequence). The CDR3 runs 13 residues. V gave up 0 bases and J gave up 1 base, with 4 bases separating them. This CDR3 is CASSLEQNTEAFF. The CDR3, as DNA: TGTGCCAGCAGCTTGGAACAGAACACTGAAGCTTTCTTT.